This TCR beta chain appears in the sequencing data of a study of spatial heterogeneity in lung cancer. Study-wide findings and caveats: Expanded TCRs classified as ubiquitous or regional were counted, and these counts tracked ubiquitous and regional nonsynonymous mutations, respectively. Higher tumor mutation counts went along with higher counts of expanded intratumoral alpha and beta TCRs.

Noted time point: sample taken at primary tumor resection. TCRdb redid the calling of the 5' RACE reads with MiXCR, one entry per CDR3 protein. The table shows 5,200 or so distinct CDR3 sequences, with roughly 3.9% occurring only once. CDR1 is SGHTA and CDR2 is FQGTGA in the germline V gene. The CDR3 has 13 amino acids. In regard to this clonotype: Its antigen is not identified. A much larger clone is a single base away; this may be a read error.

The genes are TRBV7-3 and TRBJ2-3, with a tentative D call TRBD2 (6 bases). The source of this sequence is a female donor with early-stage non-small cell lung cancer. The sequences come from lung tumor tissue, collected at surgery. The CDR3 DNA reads TGTGCCAACAGCTTAAGGGGAGGAGATACGCAGTATTTT. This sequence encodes CANSLRGGDTQYF.